This paragraph covers one TCR beta chain sequence. Its antigen is not identified. Documented time point: pre-treatment baseline. Each bulk PBMC sample had roughly 400 ng DNA loaded. Assay used: immunoSEQ multiplex PCR; TCRdb lists only in-frame clones, some missing. The sample has over 8,500 clones; approximately 90% are singletons. This entry belongs to a study of blood T cell dynamics during melanoma immunotherapy. Looked up from germline, CDR1 is SNHLY and CDR2 is FYNNEI. With 7 bases removed from V and 3 bases from J, the gap between germline ends came to 19 bases. The CDR3 length is 15 residues. Study outcomes and limitations: PBMC repertoires of eventual disease-control patients split at W3 into clonality or diversity gains. The study could not tell melanoma-specific clones from general immune activation.

This specimen consisted of blood, obtained from a patient treated with checkpoint blockade. This sequence joins TRBV2 and TRBJ2-7; D is possibly TRBD2 (5 bases). The clonotype originates from a human donor with melanoma. The CDR3 loop reads CASTDTGVWGYEQYF. The CDR3 DNA reads TGTGCCAGCACAGACACCGGGGTTTGGGGCTACGAGCAGTACTTC. The full variable domain, in which reference TRBV2 and TRBJ2-7 provide the parts outside the CDR3, is EPEVTQTPSHQVTQMGQEVILRCVPISNHLYFYWYRQILGQKVEFLVSFYNNEISEKSEIFDDQFSVERPDGSNFTLKIRSTKLEDSAMYFCASTDTGVWGYEQYFGPGTRLTVT.